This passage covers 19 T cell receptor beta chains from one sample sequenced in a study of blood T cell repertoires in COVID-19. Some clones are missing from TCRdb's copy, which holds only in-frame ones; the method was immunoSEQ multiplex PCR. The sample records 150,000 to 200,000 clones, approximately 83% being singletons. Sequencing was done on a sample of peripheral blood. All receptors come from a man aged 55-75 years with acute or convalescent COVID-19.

The CDR3 is CASSFESQGDLYEQYF. The CDR3 region has the DNA TGTGCCAGCAGTTTTGAATCGCAGGGTGACCTCTACGAGCAGTACTTC. V and J are TRBV28 and TRBJ2-7, with D possibly TRBD1 on 5 matching bases. This CDR3 spans 16 amino acids. V was shortened by 3 bases and J by 3 bases, with 18 bases between the two germline ends. In germline, CDR1 is MDHEN, CDR2 SYDVKM.

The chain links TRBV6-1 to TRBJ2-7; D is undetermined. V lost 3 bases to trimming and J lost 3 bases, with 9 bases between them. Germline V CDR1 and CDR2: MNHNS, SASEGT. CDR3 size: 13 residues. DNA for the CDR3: TGTGCCAGCAGTGAGTATCTCCTCTACGAGCAGTACTTC. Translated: CASSEYLLYEQYF.

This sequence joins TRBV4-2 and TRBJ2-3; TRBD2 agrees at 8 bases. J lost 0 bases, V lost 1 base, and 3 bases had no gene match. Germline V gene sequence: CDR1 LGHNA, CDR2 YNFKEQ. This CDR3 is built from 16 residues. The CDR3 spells CASSQVLAASTDTQYF. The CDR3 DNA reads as TGTGCCAGCAGCCAAGTACTAGCGGCTAGCACAGATACGCAGTATTTT.

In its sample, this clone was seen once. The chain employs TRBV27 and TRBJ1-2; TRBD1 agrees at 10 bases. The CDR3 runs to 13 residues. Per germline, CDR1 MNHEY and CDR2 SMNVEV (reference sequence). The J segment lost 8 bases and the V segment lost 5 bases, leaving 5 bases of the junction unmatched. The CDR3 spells CASSTDRGRGYTF. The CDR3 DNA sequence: TGTGCCAGCAGTACTGACAGGGGGCGAGGCTACACCTTC.

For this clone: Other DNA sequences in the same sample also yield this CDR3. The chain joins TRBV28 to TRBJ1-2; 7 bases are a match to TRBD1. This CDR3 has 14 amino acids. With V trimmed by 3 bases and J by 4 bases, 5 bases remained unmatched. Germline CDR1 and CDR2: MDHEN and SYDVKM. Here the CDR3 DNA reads TGTGCCAGCAGTTTGGGGGCAGGGGGCTATGGCTACACCTTC. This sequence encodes CASSLGAGGYGYTF.

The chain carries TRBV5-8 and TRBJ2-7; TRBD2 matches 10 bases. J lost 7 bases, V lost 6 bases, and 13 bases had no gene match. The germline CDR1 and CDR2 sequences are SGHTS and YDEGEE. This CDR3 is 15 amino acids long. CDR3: CASINYPLAGVEQYF. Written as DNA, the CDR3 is TGTGCCAGCATTAACTACCCGCTAGCGGGAGTTGAGCAGTACTTC.

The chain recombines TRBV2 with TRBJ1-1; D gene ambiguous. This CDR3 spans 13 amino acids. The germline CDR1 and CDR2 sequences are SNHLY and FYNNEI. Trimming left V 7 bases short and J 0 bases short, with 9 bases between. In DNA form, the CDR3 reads TGTGCCAGCAACCGAGAGGTGAACACTGAAGCTTTCTTT. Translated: CASNREVNTEAFF.

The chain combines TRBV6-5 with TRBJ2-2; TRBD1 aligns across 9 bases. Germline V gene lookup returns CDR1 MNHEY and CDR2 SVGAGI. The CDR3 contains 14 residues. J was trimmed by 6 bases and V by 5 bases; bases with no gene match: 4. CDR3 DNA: TGTGCCAGCAGTACCCGGACAGGGGCCGGGGAGCTGTTTTTT. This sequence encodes CASSTRTGAGELFF.

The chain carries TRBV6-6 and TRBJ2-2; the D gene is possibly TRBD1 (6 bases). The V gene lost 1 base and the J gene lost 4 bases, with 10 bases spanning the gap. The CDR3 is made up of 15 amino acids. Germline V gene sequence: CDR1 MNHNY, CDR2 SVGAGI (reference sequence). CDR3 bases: TGTGCCAGCAGTTACTTGCGGACAGCCACCGGGGAGCTGTTTTTT. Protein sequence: CASSYLRTATGELFF.

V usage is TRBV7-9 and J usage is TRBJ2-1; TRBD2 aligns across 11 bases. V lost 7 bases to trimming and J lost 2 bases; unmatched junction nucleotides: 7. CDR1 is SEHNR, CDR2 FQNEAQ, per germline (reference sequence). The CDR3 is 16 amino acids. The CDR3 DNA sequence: TGTGCCAGCATCTCCGGGACTAGCGGCACCTACAATGAGCAGTTCTTC. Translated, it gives CASISGTSGTYNEQFF.

CDR3 nucleotide sequence: TGCGCCAGCAGTCCGGGAGGGGCGTGGGAGACCCAGTACTTC. This codes for CASSPGGAWETQYF. This chain joins TRBV5-1 and TRBJ2-5; 8 bases agree with TRBD2. This CDR3 comprises 14 residues. Germline-derived CDR1 and CDR2 are SGHRS and YFSETQ. Losses at the gene ends were 5 bases for V and 5 bases for J; bases not matched to a gene: 8.

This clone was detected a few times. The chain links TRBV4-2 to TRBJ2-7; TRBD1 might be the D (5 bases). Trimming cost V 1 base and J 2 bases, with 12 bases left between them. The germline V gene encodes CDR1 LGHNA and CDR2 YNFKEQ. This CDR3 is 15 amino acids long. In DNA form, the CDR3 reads TGTGCCAGCAGCCAAGTCGACAGACAAACCTACGAGCAGTACTTC. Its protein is CASSQVDRQTYEQYF.

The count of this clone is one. CDR3 loop: CAISEKGGSNQPQHF. In DNA, the CDR3 is TGTGCCATCAGTGAAAAGGGAGGAAGCAATCAGCCCCAGCATTTT. The chain links TRBV10-3 to TRBJ1-5; D unresolved. The V gene lost 3 bases and the J gene lost 1 base, with 10 bases spanning the gap. Germline loops: CDR1 ENHRY, CDR2 SYGVKD. This CDR3 has 15 residues.

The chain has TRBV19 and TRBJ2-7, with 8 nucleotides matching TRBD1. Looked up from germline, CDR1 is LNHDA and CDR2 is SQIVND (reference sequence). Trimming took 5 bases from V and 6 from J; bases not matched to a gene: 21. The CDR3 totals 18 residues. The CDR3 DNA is TGTGCCAGTAGTCCCCGGACAGGGTTAGGAGGGCCGAGGAGCGAGCAGTACTTC. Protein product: CASSPRTGLGGPRSEQYF. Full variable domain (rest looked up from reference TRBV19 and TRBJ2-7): DGGITQSPKYLFRKEGQNVTLSCEQNLNHDAMYWYRQDPGQGLRLIYYSQIVNDFQKGDIAEGYSVSREKKESFPLTVTSAQKNPTAFYLCASSPRTGLGGPRSEQYFGPGTRLTVT.

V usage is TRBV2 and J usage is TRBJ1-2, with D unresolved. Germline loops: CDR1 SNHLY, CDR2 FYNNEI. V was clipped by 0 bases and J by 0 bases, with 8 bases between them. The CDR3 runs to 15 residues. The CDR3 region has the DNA TGTGCCAGCAGTGAAGCTGACGGAGCTAACTATGGCTACACCTTC. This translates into CASSEADGANYGYTF.

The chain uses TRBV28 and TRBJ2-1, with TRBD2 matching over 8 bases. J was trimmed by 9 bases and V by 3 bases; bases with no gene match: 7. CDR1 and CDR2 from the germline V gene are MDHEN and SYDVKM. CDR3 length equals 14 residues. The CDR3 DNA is TGTGCCAGCAGTTTGGCGGGAGGAGTGACTGAGCAGTTCTTC. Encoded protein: CASSLAGGVTEQFF.

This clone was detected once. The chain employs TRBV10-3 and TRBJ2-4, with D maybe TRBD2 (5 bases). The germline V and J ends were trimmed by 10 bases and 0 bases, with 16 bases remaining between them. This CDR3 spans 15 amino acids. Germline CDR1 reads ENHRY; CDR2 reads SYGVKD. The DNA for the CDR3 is TGTGCCACCGGGGAAGTCGACGGAGCCAAAAACATTCAGTACTTC. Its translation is CATGEVDGAKNIQYF.

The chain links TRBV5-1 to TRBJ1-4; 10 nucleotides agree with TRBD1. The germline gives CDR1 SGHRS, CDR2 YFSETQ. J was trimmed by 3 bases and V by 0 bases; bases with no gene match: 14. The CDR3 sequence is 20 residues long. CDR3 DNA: TGCGCCAGCAGCTTGGCGACGGGACAGGGGACAGCCTCACCTAATGAAAAACTGTTTTTT. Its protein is CASSLATGQGTASPNEKLFF.

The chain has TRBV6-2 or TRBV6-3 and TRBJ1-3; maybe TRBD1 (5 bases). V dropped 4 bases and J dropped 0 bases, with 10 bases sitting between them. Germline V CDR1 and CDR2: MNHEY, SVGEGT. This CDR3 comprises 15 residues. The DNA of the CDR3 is TGTGCCAGCAGTTTTGGGGGGTCCTCTGGAAACACCATATATTTT. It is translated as CASSFGGSSGNTIYF.